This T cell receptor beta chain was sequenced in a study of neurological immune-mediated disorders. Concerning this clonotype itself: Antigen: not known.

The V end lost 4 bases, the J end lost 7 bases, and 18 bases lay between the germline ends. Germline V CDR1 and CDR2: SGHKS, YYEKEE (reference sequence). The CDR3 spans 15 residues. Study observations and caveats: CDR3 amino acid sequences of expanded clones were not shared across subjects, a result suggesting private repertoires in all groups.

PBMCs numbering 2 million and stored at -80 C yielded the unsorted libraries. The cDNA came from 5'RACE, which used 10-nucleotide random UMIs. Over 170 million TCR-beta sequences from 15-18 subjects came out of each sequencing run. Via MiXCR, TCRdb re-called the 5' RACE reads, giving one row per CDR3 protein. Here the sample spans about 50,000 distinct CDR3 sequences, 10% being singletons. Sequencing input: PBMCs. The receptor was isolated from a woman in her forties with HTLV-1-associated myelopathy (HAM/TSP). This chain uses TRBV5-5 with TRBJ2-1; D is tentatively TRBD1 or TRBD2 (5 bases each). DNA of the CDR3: TGTGCCAGCAGCCCCACAGGAGGCGGTGGGAATGAGCAGTTCTTC. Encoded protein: CASSPTGGGGNEQFF.